This T cell receptor beta chain was observed in a study of T-cell memory formation after mild COVID-19. This CDR3 region has 14 residues. Germline V CDR1 and CDR2: LNHDA, SQIVND (reference sequence). Germline trimming cut 9 bases from V and 4 bases from J; bases unmatched to any gene: 10. TCRdb redid the calling of the 5' RACE reads with MiXCR, one entry per CDR3 protein. Of under 250,000 distinct CDR3 sequences in the sample, 15% were seen once. The sequenced sample was PBMCs or a T cell subset sorted from them (not recorded which). The chain employs TRBV19 and TRBJ2-7, with TRBD1 matching over 9 bases. This TCR derives from an adult woman who had mild COVID-19 (a few samples of this study predate the infection). Cell type and time point are not known. CDR3 nucleotides: TGTGCCAGCAACCACCCCGGGACAGGGTACGAGCAGTACTTC. Its protein is CASNHPGTGYEQYF.